This T cell receptor (beta chain) derives from a study of blood T cells in healthy people across ages. Study background: Template switching retrieved approximately one barcoded beta molecule for each two T cells.

V lost 4 bases to trimming and J lost 2 bases; unmatched junction nucleotides: 7. The CDR3 consists of 15 residues. Germline values: CDR1 SGHRS, CDR2 YFSETQ. Study-wide points: One million T cells yielded diversity estimates that were considered underestimates.

The authors ran a second PCR of 7 to 11 cycles using a sample-barcoded 5' primer and a J-beta primer mix. Every cDNA was tagged by a template-switch adaptor with 12 random nucleotides. TCRdb re-analysed the 5' RACE reads in MiXCR, keeping a single row per CDR3 protein. The repertoire holds roughly 1.4 million distinct CDR3 sequences, with 45% to 70% as singletons. Concerning this clonotype itself: The antigen is not known.

Every donor provided 7.5 to 10 milliliters of peripheral blood. Sequencing input: blood. The TCR was taken from a young man in good health. V is TRBV5-1 and J is TRBJ2-5; 8 positions match TRBD2. As DNA, the CDR3 is TGCGCCAGCAGCCCTCTTTCGGGAGGGCAAGAGACCCAGTACTTC. Protein product: CASSPLSGGQETQYF.